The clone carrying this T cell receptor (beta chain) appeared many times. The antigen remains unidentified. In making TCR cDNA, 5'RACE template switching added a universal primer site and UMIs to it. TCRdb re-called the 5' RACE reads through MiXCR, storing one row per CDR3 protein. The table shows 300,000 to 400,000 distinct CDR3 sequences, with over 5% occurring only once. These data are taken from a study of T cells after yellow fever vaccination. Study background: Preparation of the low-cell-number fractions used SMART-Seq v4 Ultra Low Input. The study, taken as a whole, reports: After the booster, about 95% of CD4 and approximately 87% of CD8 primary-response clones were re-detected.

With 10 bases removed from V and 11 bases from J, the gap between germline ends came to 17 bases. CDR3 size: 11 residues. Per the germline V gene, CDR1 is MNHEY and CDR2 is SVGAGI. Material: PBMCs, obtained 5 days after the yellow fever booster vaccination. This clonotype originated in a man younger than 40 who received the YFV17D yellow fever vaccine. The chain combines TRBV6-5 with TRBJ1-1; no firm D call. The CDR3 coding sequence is TGTGCCACTGGGGAAGGGTTTGTTGCTTTCTTT. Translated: CATGEGFVAFF.